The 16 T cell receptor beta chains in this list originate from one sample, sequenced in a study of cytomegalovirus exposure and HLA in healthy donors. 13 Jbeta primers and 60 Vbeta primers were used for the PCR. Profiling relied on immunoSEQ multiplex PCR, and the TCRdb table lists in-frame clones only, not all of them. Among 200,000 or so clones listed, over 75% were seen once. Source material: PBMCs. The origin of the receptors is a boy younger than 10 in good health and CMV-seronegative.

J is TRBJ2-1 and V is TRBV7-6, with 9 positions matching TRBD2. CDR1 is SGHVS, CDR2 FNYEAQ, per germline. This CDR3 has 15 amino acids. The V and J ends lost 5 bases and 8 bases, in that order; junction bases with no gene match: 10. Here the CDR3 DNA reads TGTGCCAGCAGCCTAATCGGCGGGGGGGACGATGAGCAGTTCTTC. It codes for CASSLIGGGDDEQFF.

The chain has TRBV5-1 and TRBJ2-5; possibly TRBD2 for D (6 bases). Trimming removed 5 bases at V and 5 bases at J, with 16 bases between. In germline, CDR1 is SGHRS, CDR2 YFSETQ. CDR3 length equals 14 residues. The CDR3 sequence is CASSLTRTWETQYF. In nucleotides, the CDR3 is TGCGCCAGCAGTTTGACTAGAACCTGGGAGACCCAGTACTTC.

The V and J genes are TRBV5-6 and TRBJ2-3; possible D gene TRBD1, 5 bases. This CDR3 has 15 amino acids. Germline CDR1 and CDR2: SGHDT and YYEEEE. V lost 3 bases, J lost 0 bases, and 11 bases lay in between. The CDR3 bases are TGTGCCAGCAGCTCCCTACAGGCTAGCACAGATACGCAGTATTTT. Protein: CASSSLQASTDTQYF.

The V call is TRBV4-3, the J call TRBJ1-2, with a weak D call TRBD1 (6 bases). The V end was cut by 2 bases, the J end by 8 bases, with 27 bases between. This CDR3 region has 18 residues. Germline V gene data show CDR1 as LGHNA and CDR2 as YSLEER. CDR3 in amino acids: CASSQTVGTNTDSMGYTF. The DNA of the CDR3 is TGCGCCAGCAGCCAAACTGTCGGGACAAACACCGATTCTATGGGCTACACCTTC.

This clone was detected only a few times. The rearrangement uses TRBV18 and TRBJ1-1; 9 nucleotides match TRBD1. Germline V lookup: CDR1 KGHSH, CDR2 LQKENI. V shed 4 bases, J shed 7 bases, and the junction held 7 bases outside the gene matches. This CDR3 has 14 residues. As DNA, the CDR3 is TGTGCCAGCTCACTCCGGACAGGGGTGAATGAAGCTTTCTTT. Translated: CASSLRTGVNEAFF.

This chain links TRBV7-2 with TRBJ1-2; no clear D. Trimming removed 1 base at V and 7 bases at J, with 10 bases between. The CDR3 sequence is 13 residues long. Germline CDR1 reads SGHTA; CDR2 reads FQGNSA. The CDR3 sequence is CASSLEEVGGYTF. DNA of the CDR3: TGTGCCAGCAGCTTAGAGGAGGTTGGTGGCTACACCTTC.

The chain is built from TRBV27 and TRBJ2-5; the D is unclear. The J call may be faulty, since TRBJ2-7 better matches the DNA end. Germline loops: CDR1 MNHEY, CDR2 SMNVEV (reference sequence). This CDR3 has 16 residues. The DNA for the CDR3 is TGTGCCAGCAGTGCCTCTAGGAAGGCCTCATCCTACGAGCAGTACTTC. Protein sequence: CASSASRKASSYEQYF.

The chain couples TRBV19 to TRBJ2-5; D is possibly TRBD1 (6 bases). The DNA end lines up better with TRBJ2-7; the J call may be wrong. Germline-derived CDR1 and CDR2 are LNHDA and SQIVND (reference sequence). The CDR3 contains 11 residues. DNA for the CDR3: TGTGCCAGTGAGGGGGCCTACGAGCAGTACTTC. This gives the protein CASEGAYEQYF.

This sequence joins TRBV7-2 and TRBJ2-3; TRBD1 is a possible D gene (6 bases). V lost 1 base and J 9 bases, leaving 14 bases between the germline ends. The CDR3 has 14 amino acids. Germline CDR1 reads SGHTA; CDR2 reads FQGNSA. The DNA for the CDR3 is TGTGCCAGCAGCTTAGTTAAGGGGGTTGGGACGCAGTATTTT. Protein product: CASSLVKGVGTQYF.

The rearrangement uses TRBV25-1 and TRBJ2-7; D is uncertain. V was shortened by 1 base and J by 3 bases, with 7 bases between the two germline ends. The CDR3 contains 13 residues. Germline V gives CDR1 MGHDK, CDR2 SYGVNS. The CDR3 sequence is CASSEWSSYEQYF. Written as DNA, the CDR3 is TGTGCCAGCAGTGAATGGAGCAGCTACGAGCAGTACTTC.

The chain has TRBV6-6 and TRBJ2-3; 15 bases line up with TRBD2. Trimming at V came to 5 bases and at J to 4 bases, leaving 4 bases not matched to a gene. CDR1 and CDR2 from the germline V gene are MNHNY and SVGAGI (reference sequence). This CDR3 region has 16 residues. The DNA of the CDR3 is TGTGCCAGCAGTCGCGGGACTAGCGGGGGGCCAGATACGCAGTATTTT. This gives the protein CASSRGTSGGPDTQYF.

CDR3 sequence (DNA): TGTGCCAGCACCCAGACGTCAGGGGGGTCCAGCGAGCAGTACTTC. It is translated as CASTQTSGGSSEQYF. This sequence joins TRBV6-6 and TRBJ2-7, with D possibly matching TRBD1 (7 bases). The germline V gene has CDR1 MNHNY and CDR2 SVGAGI (reference sequence). CDR3 length: 15 residues. Trimming took off 7 bases at V and 6 bases at J, with 22 bases between the two ends.

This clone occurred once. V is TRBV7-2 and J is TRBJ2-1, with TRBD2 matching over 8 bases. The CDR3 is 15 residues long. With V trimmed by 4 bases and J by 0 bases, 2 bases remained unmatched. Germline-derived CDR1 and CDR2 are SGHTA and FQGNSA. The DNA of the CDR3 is TGTGCCAGCAGCTCGGGGGGGTCCTCCTACAATGAGCAGTTCTTC. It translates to CASSSGGSSYNEQFF. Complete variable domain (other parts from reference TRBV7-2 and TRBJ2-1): GAGVSQSPSNKVTEKGKDVELRCDPISGHTALYWYRQSLGQGLEFLIYFQGNSAPDKSGLPSDRFSAERTGGSVSTLTIQRTQQEDSAVYLCASSSGGSSYNEQFFGPGTRLTVL.

The CDR3 DNA reads as TGTGCCAGCAGTCCACGGACAGATCGAGGCGAGCAGTACTTC. This sequence encodes CASSPRTDRGEQYF. The V gene is TRBV6-1, the J gene TRBJ2-7, with TRBD1 as a possible D gene (6 bases). The CDR3 has 14 residues. Germline CDR1 MNHNS, CDR2 SASEGT. V lost 5 bases, J lost 6 bases, and 17 bases lay in between.

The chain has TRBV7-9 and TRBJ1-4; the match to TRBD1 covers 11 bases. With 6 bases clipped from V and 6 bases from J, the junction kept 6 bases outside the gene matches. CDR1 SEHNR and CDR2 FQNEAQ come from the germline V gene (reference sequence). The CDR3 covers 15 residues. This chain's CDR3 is CASSETDRGHEKLFF. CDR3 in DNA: TGTGCCAGCAGTGAGACGGACAGGGGGCATGAAAAACTGTTTTTT.

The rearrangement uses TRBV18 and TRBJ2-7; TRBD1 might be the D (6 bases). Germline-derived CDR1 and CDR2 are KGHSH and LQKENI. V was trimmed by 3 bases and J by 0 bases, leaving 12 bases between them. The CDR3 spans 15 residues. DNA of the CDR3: TGTGCCAGCTCACCGAGGCAGGGGAGCTCCTACGAGCAGTACTTC. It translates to CASSPRQGSSYEQYF.